The 27 T cell receptor beta chains listed next were all sequenced from one sample in a study of blood T cell repertoires in COVID-19. Generated by immunoSEQ multiplex PCR, the TCRdb table keeps only in-frame clones and is missing some. The sample consists of approximately 82,000 clones, around 81% of them appearing once. The sample taken for sequencing was peripheral blood. These receptors were taken from a woman in her 70s with active or convalescent COVID-19.

V gene TRBV7-2 combines with J gene TRBJ2-2, with TRBD1 as a possible D gene (5 bases). This CDR3 is built from 14 residues. The V and J ends lost 4 bases and 6 bases respectively, with 12 bases between them. Per the germline V gene, CDR1 is SGHTA and CDR2 is FQGNSA. This CDR3 is CASSYTGDPGELFF. The CDR3 DNA sequence: TGTGCCAGCAGCTACACAGGTGATCCCGGGGAGCTGTTTTTT.

The V and J genes are TRBV9 and TRBJ2-3, with D possibly matching TRBD1 (5 bases). This CDR3 is 15 amino acids long. The V end was cut by 3 bases, the J end by 2 bases, with 13 bases between. Germline V gene sequence: CDR1 SGDLS, CDR2 YYNGEE. The CDR3 here is CASSAATGVTDTQYF. CDR3 in DNA: TGTGCCAGCAGCGCGGCCACAGGTGTCACAGATACGCAGTATTTT.

In its sample, this clone was seen once. The V gene is TRBV3-1 (or the pseudogene TRBV3-2), the J gene TRBJ2-1, with TRBD2 matching over 10 bases. The CDR3 extends over 15 amino acids. The trim removed 1 base at V and 5 bases at J, leaving 2 bases unmatched. Germline CDR1 LGHDT, CDR2 YNNKEL (reference sequence). The CDR3 region is CASSQASGGDNEQFF. For the CDR3, the DNA is TGTGCCAGCAGCCAAGCTAGCGGGGGAGACAATGAGCAGTTCTTC.

This chain connects TRBV28 to TRBJ1-1, with no clear D. The germline CDR1 and CDR2 sequences are MDHEN and SYDVKM. The V and J ends lost 6 bases and 2 bases respectively, with 4 bases between them. This CDR3 contains 11 residues. The CDR3 reads CASRLNTEAFF. The CDR3 DNA reads as TGTGCCAGCAGACTCAACACTGAAGCTTTCTTT.

The chain's CDR3 is CSAEGGVHGYTF. CDR3 in DNA: TGCAGCGCCGAGGGGGGGGTACATGGCTACACCTTC. The V call is TRBV29-1, the J call TRBJ1-2, with D perhaps TRBD1 (6 bases). Germline values: CDR1 SQVTM, CDR2 ANQGSEA. This CDR3 has 12 residues. Trimming cost V 7 bases and J 6 bases, with 15 bases left between them. Filled out from reference TRBV29-1 and TRBJ1-2, the complete variable domain reads SAVISQKPSRDICQRGTSLTIQCQVDSQVTMMFWYRQQPGQSLTLIATANQGSEATYESGFVIDKFPISRPNLTFSTLTVSNMSPEDSSIYLCSAEGGVHGYTFGSGTRLTVV.

This clone was detected once. This chain uses TRBV6-2 or TRBV6-3 with TRBJ1-2, with D possibly being TRBD1 (5 bases). The V gene's germline CDR1 is MNHEY and CDR2 SVGEGT. The CDR3 spans 13 residues. Trimming stripped 5 bases from V and 2 bases from J, with 9 bases between. CDR3 in amino acids: CASSAQENYGYTF. The CDR3 DNA reads as TGTGCCAGCAGTGCACAGGAGAACTATGGCTACACCTTC.

This chain joins TRBV11-2 and TRBJ1-1, with D perhaps matching TRBD1 (6 bases). Trimming took off 1 base at V and 5 bases at J, with 14 bases between the two ends. The CDR3 consists of 15 residues. Germline-derived CDR1 and CDR2 are SGHAT and FQNNGV. For the CDR3, the DNA is TGTGCCAGCAGCTTAGTACAGGGTAGGTGGACTGAAGCTTTCTTT. Its translation: CASSLVQGRWTEAFF.

The chain uses TRBV15 and TRBJ1-1; TRBD1 is a possible D gene (6 bases). CDR3 size: 18 residues. Germline V CDR1 and CDR2: LNHNV, YYDKDF (reference sequence). V shed 6 bases and J shed 4 bases, with 27 bases lying between them. The CDR3 sequence is CATSSPGHGASLGTEAFF. As DNA, the CDR3 is TGTGCCACCAGTTCCCCGGGACATGGGGCCTCCCTGGGCACTGAAGCTTTCTTT. Together with reference TRBV15 and TRBJ1-1, the CDR3 gives the full variable domain: DAMVIQNPRYQVTQFGKPVTLSCSQTLNHNVMYWYQQKSSQAPKLLFHYYDKDFNNEADTPDNFQSRRPNTSFCFLDIRSPGLGDTAMYLCATSSPGHGASLGTEAFFGQGTRLTVV.

The chain links TRBV5-1 to TRBJ1-6; perhaps TRBD1 as D (5 bases). V lost 5 bases and J lost 9, with 18 bases in between. Germline V CDR1 and CDR2: SGHRS, YFSETQ. This CDR3 is 15 amino acids long. CDR3 in amino acids: CASSSDTGGTSPLHF. In nucleotides, the CDR3 is TGCGCCAGCAGTTCGGACACGGGAGGTACTTCACCCCTCCACTTT.

The rearrangement uses TRBV15 and TRBJ1-4; possibly TRBD1 for D (5 bases). In germline, CDR1 is LNHNV, CDR2 YYDKDF (reference sequence). The CDR3 length is 14 residues. The V and J ends lost 1 base and 4 bases respectively, with 7 bases between them. CDR3 in amino acids: CATSRGQINEKLFF. DNA for the CDR3: TGTGCCACCAGCAGAGGACAGATTAATGAAAAACTGTTTTTT. Using reference TRBV15 and TRBJ1-4 for the parts outside the CDR3, the full variable domain is DAMVIQNPRYQVTQFGKPVTLSCSQTLNHNVMYWYQQKSSQAPKLLFHYYDKDFNNEADTPDNFQSRRPNTSFCFLDIRSPGLGDTAMYLCATSRGQINEKLFFGSGTQLSVL.

V and J are TRBV6-5 and TRBJ2-1; 9 bases match TRBD2. This CDR3 region has 14 residues. The V and J ends lost 5 bases and 7 bases, in that order; junction bases with no gene match: 6. Germline CDR1 MNHEY, CDR2 SVGAGI. CDR3 amino acids: CASSPLAGRNEQFF. CDR3 bases: TGTGCCAGCAGTCCCCTAGCGGGGAGGAATGAGCAGTTCTTC.

The V call is TRBV20-1, the J call TRBJ1-2; D is undetermined. Germline V gene data show CDR1 as DFQATT and CDR2 as SNEGSKA (reference sequence). V was trimmed by 3 bases and J by 7 bases, leaving 9 bases between them. The CDR3 loop spans 11 amino acids. This CDR3 is CSASHIAGYTF. In DNA, the CDR3 is TGCAGTGCTAGCCACATTGCTGGCTACACCTTC.

The V and J genes are TRBV5-4 and TRBJ2-2; the match to TRBD2 covers 8 bases. Per the germline V gene, CDR1 is SGHNT and CDR2 is YYREEE (reference sequence). J was trimmed by 3 bases and V by 3 bases; bases with no gene match: 7. The CDR3 loop spans 16 amino acids. The CDR3 sequence: CASSSPTAGDTGELFF. The CDR3 DNA reads as TGTGCCAGCAGCTCCCCCACAGCGGGGGACACCGGGGAGCTGTTTTTT.

This sequence joins TRBV24-1 and TRBJ1-4; TRBD1 agrees at 8 bases. J lost 3 bases, V lost 7 bases, and 6 bases had no gene match. Germline CDR1 is KGHDR and CDR2 is SFDVKD. This CDR3 has 15 amino acids. The CDR3 DNA reads as TGTGCCACCAGCTCCGGGACAGGCTCTAATGAAAAACTGTTTTTT. It yields the protein CATSSGTGSNEKLFF.

The chain is built from TRBV28 and TRBJ2-7; 8 bases line up with TRBD1. This CDR3 region has 14 residues. The J segment lost 6 bases and the V segment lost 6 bases, leaving 10 bases of the junction unmatched. Germline CDR1 and CDR2: MDHEN and SYDVKM. The DNA of the CDR3 is TGTGCCAGCAGACTAATCGACAGGGGAGGCGAGCAGTACTTC. This translates into CASRLIDRGGEQYF.

The chain combines TRBV19 with TRBJ1-5; possible D gene TRBD1, 6 bases. V was trimmed by 5 bases and J by 3 bases, leaving 11 bases between them. The CDR3 loop spans 14 amino acids. Germline V CDR1 and CDR2: LNHDA, SQIVND (reference sequence). DNA of the CDR3: TGTGCCAGTAGTGCTACAGGGACCAATCAGCCCCAGCATTTT. Amino acid sequence: CASSATGTNQPQHF.

V usage is TRBV7-9 and J usage is TRBJ2-3; possibly TRBD1 for D (6 bases). CDR1 is SEHNR and CDR2 is FQNEAQ in the germline V gene (reference sequence). V was pared by 0 bases and J by 9 bases, with 10 bases between. This CDR3 is built from 13 residues. CDR3 DNA sequence: TGTGCCAGCAGCTTAGCGGGGGCAGGGACGCAGTATTTT. Translating gives CASSLAGAGTQYF.

The V gene is TRBV24-1, the J gene TRBJ1-1; tentative D call: TRBD1 (6 bases). The CDR3 consists of 16 residues. CDR1 and CDR2 (germline): KGHDR, SFDVKD. Deletions cut 5 bases from V and 4 bases from J, with 19 bases between. The CDR3 coding sequence is TGTGCCACCAGTGGAGCTTCAGGGGTAGGTAGCACTGAAGCTTTCTTT. Translation: CATSGASGVGSTEAFF.

This clone has only one observation. The chain is built from TRBV29-1 and TRBJ1-1; no firm D call. The CDR3 runs to 13 residues. Germline V lookup: CDR1 SQVTM, CDR2 ANQGSEA. The germline V and J ends were trimmed by 4 bases and 4 bases, with 13 bases remaining between them. The CDR3 sequence: CSVVSGIGTEAFF. CDR3 DNA: TGCAGCGTTGTCTCGGGGATAGGCACTGAAGCTTTCTTT.

The CDR3 loop reads CSVVGDRTEQYF. CDR3 bases: TGCAGCGTAGTTGGGGACAGGACCGAGCAGTACTTC. The gene calls are TRBV29-1 and TRBJ2-7; TRBD1 matches 8 bases. The CDR3 is made up of 12 amino acids. With V trimmed by 6 bases and J by 6 bases, 7 bases remained unmatched. From germline, CDR1 is SQVTM and CDR2 ANQGSEA.

The sample holds one count of this clone. The chain links TRBV2 to TRBJ1-3; 7 nucleotides line up with TRBD1. The V segment lost 4 bases and the J segment 8 bases; nucleotides outside the gene matches: 2. In germline, CDR1 is SNHLY, CDR2 FYNNEI. This CDR3 contains 12 residues. The CDR3 sequence is CASSVRGDTIYF. DNA of the CDR3: TGTGCCAGCAGTGTCAGGGGGGACACCATATATTTT.

This chain joins TRBV7-2 and TRBJ1-5; 10 bases agree with TRBD1. From germline, CDR1 is SGHTA and CDR2 FQGNSA. The CDR3 sequence is 13 residues long. The junction had 3 bases not matched to a gene; V was cut back by 4 bases and J by 9 bases. CDR3 nucleotide sequence: TGTGCCAGCAGCTGGGACAGGGGATGGCCCCAGCATTTT. Translating it yields CASSWDRGWPQHF.

The chain employs TRBV25-1 and TRBJ1-6, with unresolved D. Looked up from germline, CDR1 is MGHDK and CDR2 is SYGVNS. V was pared by 6 bases and J by 7 bases, with 13 bases between. The CDR3 extends over 14 amino acids. CDR3 sequence: CASREAGFNSPLHF. Written as DNA, the CDR3 is TGTGCCAGCAGGGAGGCGGGGTTCAATTCACCCCTCCACTTT.

The CDR3 DNA is TGTGCCAGCAGCGTAGATACAGCGGCGAACACCATATATTTT. This sequence encodes CASSVDTAANTIYF. The J gene is TRBJ1-3, the V gene TRBV9; no firm D call. This CDR3 contains 14 residues. Trimming removed 0 bases from V and 7 bases from J, with 11 bases in between. CDR1 is SGDLS, CDR2 YYNGEE, per germline.

The chain combines TRBV4-1 with TRBJ1-4, with D possibly matching TRBD1 (6 bases). The CDR3 loop spans 15 amino acids. Trimming left V 5 bases short and J 7 bases short, with 17 bases between. Germline lookup yields CDR1 MGHRA and CDR2 YSYEKL. Here the CDR3 reads CASSEAGVGVEKLFF. The CDR3 nucleotides are TGCGCCAGCAGCGAAGCAGGGGTTGGGGTTGAAAAACTGTTTTTT.

This sequence joins TRBV4-2 and TRBJ2-4; D ambiguous. Trimming pared 4 bases from V and 6 bases from J, leaving 13 bases between. CDR3 length equals 14 residues. The germline V gene encodes CDR1 LGHNA and CDR2 YNFKEQ. The CDR3 is CASSRLEYANIQYF. DNA for the CDR3: TGTGCCAGCAGCCGTCTCGAGTACGCAAACATTCAGTACTTC.

The V gene is TRBV3-1 (or the pseudogene TRBV3-2), the J gene TRBJ1-6, with 7 positions matching TRBD1. The CDR3 runs to 15 residues. V gave up 6 bases and J gave up 6 bases; unmatched junction bases: 8. CDR1 is LGHDT and CDR2 is YNNKEL in the germline V gene (reference sequence). The CDR3 DNA follows: TGTGCCAGCAGACTACTGGGACAGATTAATTCACCCCTCCACTTT. It is translated as CASRLLGQINSPLHF.